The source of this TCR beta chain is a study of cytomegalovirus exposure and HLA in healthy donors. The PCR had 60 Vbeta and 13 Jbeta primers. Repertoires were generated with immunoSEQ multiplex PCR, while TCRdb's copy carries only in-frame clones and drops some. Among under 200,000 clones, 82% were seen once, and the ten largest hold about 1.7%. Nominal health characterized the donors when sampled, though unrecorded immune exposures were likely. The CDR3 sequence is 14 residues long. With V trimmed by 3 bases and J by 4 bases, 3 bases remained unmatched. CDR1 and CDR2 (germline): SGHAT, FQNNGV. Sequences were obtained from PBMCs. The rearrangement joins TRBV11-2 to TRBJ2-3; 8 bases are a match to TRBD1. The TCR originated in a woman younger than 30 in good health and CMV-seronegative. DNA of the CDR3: TGTGCCAGCAGCTTCTCGACAGGGGCAGATACGCAGTATTTT. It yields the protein CASSFSTGADTQYF.